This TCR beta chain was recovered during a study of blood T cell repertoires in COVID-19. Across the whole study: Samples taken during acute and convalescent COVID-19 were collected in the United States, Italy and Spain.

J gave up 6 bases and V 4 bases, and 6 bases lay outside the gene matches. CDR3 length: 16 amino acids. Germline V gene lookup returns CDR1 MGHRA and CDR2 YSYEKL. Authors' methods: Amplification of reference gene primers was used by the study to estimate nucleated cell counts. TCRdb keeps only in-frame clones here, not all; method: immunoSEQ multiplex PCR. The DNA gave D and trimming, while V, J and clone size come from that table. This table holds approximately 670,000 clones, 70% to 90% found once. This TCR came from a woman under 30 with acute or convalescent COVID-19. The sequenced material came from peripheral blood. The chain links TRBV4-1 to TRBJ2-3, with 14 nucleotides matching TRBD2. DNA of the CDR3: TGCGCCAGCAGCCTCCGACTAGCGGGGGGGACCGATACGCAGTATTTT. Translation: CASSLRLAGGTDTQYF.